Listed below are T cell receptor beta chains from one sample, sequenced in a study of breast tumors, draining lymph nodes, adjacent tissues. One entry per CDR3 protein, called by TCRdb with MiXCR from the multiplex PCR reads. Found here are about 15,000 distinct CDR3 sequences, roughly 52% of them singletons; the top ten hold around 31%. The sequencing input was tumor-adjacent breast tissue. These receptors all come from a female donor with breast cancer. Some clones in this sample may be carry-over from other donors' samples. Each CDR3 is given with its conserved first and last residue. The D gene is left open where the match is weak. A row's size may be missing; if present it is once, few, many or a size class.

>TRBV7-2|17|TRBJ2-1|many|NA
CASSLGISVSSYNEQFF
TGTGCCAGCAGCTTAGGGATTTCGGTGAGCTCCTACAATGAGCAGTTCTTC
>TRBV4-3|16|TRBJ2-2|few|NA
CASSLRPGPQSGELFF
TGCGCCAGCAGCCTAAGGCCGGGACCACAATCCGGGGAGCTGTTTTTT
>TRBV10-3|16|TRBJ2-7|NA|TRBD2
CAISERGLAASYEQYF
TGTGCCATCAGTGAGAGGGGACTAGCGGCCTCCTACGAGCAGTACTTC
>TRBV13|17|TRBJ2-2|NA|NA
CASSLEGAGLGYGELFF
TGTGCCAGCAGCTTAGAGGGAGCAGGGTTAGGGTACGGGGAGCTGTTTTTT
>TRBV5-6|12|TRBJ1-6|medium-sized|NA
CASAPYNSPLHF
TGTGCCAGCGCTCCTTATAATTCACCCCTCCACTTT
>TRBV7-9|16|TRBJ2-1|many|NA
CASSDRYSLNYNEQFF
TGTGCCAGCAGCGACCGGTACTCCCTGAACTACAATGAGCAGTTCTTC
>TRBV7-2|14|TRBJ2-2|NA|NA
CASSLVVNTGELFF
TGTGCCAGCAGCTTAGTTGTGAACACCGGGGAGCTGTTTTTT
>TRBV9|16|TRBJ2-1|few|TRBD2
CASSPSGTRGGNEQFF
TGTGCCAGCAGCCCGTCCGGGACTAGAGGGGGCAATGAGCAGTTCTTC
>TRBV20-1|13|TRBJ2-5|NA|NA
CSARDVREETQYF
TGCAGTGCTAGAGATGTCAGGGAAGAGACCCAGTACTTC
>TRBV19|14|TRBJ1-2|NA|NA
CASSIPQSLYGYTF
TGTGCCAGTAGTATTCCCCAATCCCTATATGGCTACACCTTC
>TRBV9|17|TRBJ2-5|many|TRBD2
CASSVAGSGRAGETQYF
TGTGCCAGCAGCGTAGCCGGAAGCGGGAGGGCCGGAGAGACCCAGTACTTC
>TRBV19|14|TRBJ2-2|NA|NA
CAISTGLYTGELFF
TGTGCCATTTCAACGGGTCTCTACACCGGGGAGCTGTTTTTT
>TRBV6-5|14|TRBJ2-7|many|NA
CASSYSGGRFEQYF
TGTGCCAGCAGTTACTCAGGGGGTCGGTTCGAGCAGTACTTC
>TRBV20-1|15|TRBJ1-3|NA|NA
CSARLSRGTGNTIYF
TGCAGTGCTAGATTATCGCGGGGAACGGGAAACACCATATATTTT
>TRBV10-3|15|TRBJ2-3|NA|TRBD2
CAISGLAGGTDTQYF
TGTGCCATCAGTGGACTAGCGGGAGGCACAGATACGCAGTATTTT
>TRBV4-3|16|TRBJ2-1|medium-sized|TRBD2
CASSQVGTTAYNEQFF
TGCGCCAGCAGCCAAGTTGGGACTACTGCCTACAATGAGCAGTTCTTC
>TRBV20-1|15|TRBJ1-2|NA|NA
CSASKRDGGNYGYTF
TGCAGTGCTAGTAAACGGGATGGGGGAAACTATGGCTACACCTTC
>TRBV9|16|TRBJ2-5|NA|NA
CASSVAVSGGQETQYF
TGTGCCAGCAGCGTAGCGGTCTCCGGCGGGCAAGAGACCCAGTACTTC
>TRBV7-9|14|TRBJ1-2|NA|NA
CASSFGQRSYGYTF
TGTGCCAGCAGCTTCGGACAGCGAAGCTATGGCTACACCTTC
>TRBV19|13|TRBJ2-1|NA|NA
CASSIGNYNEQFF
TGTGCCAGTAGTATAGGTAATTACAATGAGCAGTTCTTC
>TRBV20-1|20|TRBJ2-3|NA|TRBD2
CSARDPGTSGRIASTDTQYF
TGCAGTGCTAGAGATCCGGGGACTAGCGGGAGGATTGCGAGCACAGATACGCAGTATTTT
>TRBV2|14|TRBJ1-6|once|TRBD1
CASSGTGRNSPLHF
TGTGCCAGCAGCGGGACAGGGCGTAATTCACCCCTCCACTTT
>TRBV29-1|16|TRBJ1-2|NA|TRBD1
CNDYQRRDRDNYGYTF
TGCAACGACTACCAACGCCGGGACAGGGACAACTATGGCTACACCTTC
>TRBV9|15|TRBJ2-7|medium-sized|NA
CASSVAVGNPYEQYF
TGTGCCAGCAGCGTAGCGGTTGGGAACCCCTACGAGCAGTACTTC
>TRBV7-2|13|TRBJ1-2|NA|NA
CASSLGTAHGYTF
TGTGCCAGCAGCTTAGGGACAGCTCATGGCTACACCTTC
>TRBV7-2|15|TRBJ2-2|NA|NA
CASRPALLGTGELFF
TGTGCCAGCAGGCCGGCACTCCTGGGAACCGGGGAGCTGTTTTTT
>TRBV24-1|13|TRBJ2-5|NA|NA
CATSDGTMETQYF
TGTGCCACCAGTGATGGGACAATGGAGACCCAGTACTTC
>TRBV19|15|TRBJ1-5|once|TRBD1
CASSVGQGGVQPQHF
TGCGCCAGTAGCGTGGGACAGGGCGGAGTTCAGCCCCAGCATTTT
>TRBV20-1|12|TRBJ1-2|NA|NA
CSARWEDYGSTF
TGCAGTGCTAGATGGGAGGACTATGGCTCCACCTTC
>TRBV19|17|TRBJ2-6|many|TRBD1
CASSTPGQGAGANVLTF
TGTGCCAGTAGTACGCCGGGACAGGGAGCTGGGGCCAACGTCCTGACTTTC
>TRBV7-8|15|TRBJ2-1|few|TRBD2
CASSLGASGNNEQFF
TGTGCCAGCAGCTTAGGAGCTAGCGGGAACAATGAGCAGTTCTTC
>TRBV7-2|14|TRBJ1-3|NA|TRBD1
CASTQQGGGNTIYF
TGTGCCAGCACCCAACAGGGGGGTGGAAACACCATATATTTT
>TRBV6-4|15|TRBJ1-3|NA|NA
CASSATSDSGNTIYF
TGTGCCAGCAGTGCCACCTCGGACAGCGGAAACACCATATATTTT
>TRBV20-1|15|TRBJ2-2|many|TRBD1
CRAGQGAYNTGELFF
TGCAGAGCCGGACAGGGGGCTTACAACACCGGGGAGCTGTTTTTT
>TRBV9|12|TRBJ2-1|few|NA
CASSVDDQEQFF
TGTGCCAGCAGCGTAGATGACCAGGAGCAGTTCTTC
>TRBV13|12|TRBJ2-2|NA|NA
CASSTHTGELFF
TGTGCCAGCAGCACACACACCGGGGAGCTGTTCTTT
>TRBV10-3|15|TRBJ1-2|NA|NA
CATDPGTRLGYGYTF
TGTGCCACCGATCCGGGGACGCGCTTAGGCTATGGCTACACCTTC
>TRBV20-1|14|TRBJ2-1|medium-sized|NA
CSARLLSAYNEQFF
TGCAGTGCTAGACTACTTTCAGCCTACAATGAGCAGTTCTTC
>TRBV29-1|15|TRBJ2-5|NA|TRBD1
CSVGGQGSSQETQYF
TGCAGCGTTGGGGGACAGGGGTCTTCCCAAGAGACCCAGTACTTC
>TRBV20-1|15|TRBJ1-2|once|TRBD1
CSASGTAGDSYGYTF
TGCAGTGCTAGCGGGACAGCGGGGGATAGCTATGGCTACACCTTC
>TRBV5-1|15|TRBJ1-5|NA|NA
CASSPDGHSGQPQHF
TGCGCCAGCAGCCCGGACGGACATTCCGGTCAGCCCCAGCATTTT
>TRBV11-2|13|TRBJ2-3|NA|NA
CASSRGNTDTQYF
TGTGCCAGCAGCCGCGGGAACACAGATACGCAGTATTTT
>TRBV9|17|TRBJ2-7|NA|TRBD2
CASSPSGTSGNHKGQYF
TGTGCCAGCAGCCCGTCCGGGACTAGCGGAAACCATAAGGGACAGTACTTC
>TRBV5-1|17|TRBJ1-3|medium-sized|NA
CASSSQLGRHSGNTIYF
TGCGCCAGCAGCTCCCAGTTAGGGCGGCACTCTGGAAACACCATATATTTT
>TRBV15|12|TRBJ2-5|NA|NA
CATSRDLASQYF
TGTGCCACCAGCAGAGATCTGGCTTCCCAGTACTTC
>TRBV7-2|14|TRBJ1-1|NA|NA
CASSLGMVNTEAFF
TGTGCCAGCAGCTTAGGAATGGTGAACACTGAAGCTTTCTTT
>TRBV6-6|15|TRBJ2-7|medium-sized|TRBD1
CASSYVQGAAREQYF
TGTGCCAGCAGTTACGTCCAGGGGGCGGCCCGCGAGCAGTACTTC
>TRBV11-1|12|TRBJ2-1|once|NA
CASRHRVDEQFF
TGTGCCAGCAGGCACAGGGTCGATGAGCAGTTCTTC
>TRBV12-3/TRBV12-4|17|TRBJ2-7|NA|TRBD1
CASSPRQGLRSRYEQYF
TGTGCCAGCAGTCCAAGACAGGGATTGAGATCCCGATACGAGCAGTACTTC
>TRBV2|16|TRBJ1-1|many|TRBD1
CASSGQGWIKNTEAFF
TGTGCCAGCAGTGGACAGGGATGGATTAAGAACACTGAAGCTTTCTTT
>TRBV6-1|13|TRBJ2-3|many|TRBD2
CARGYGGGNTQYF
TGTGCCAGGGGGTACGGGGGGGGAAATACGCAGTATTTT
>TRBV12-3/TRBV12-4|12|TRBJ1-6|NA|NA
CASGLGESPLHF
TGTGCCAGCGGGCTTGGAGAGTCACCCCTCCACTTT
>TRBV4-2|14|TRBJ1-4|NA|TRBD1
CASSARDRGRKLFF
TGTGCCAGCAGCGCGCGGGACAGGGGTAGAAAACTGTTTTTT
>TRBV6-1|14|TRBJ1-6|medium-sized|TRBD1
CASCRQGGIRALHF
TGTGCCAGTTGCAGACAGGGAGGAATTCGGGCCCTCCACTTT
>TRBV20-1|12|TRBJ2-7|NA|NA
CSARVLAGEQYF
TGCAGTGCTAGGGTACTAGCTGGCGAGCAGTACTTC
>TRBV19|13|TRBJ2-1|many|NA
CASSKGSYNEQFF
TGTGCCAGTAGTAAGGGGTCCTACAATGAGCAGTTCTTC
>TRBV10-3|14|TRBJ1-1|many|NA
CAISELGQNTEAFF
TGTGCCATCAGTGAATTAGGGCAAAACACTGAAGCTTTCTTT